Included here is one T cell receptor beta chain sequence, with context. Its antigen is as yet unknown. The CDR3 runs 15 residues. Germline V lookup: CDR1 SGHTA, CDR2 FQGTGA. Trimming took off 5 bases at V and 1 base at J, with 15 bases between the two ends. These data belong to a study of OX40 agonist ivuxolimab in advanced cancers. Turning to the study itself: Those treated in dose escalation had hepatocellular carcinoma, melanoma, renal cell cancer or head and neck cancer. Two patients with cutaneous melanoma and one with hepatocellular carcinoma, three in total, showed partial responses. Whole-study findings and limits: On average, a greater number of expanded clones characterised CD8+ T cells relative to CD4+.

Repertoires were generated with immunoSEQ multiplex PCR, while TCRdb's copy carries only in-frame clones and drops some. The sample records over 45,000 clones, approximately 80% being singletons. The chain is built from TRBV7-3 and TRBJ2-7; TRBD1 is a possible D gene (6 bases). The source of this sequence is an adult with an advanced solid tumor such as melanoma, head and neck, liver or kidney cancer. Sequenced here: CD4+ or CD8+ T cells sorted from blood, sampled in a trial of the OX40 agonist ivuxolimab. CDR3 residues: CASSNQQGWSYEQYF. The DNA of the CDR3 is TGTGCCAGCAGCAATCAACAGGGTTGGTCCTACGAGCAGTACTTC.